Shown below are 32 T cell receptor beta chains from a single sample sequenced in a study of shared clonotypes between healthy human individuals. The protocol was immunoSEQ multiplex PCR, while the TCRdb copy is restricted to in-frame clones and leaves out a portion. In the table there are under 1,100,000 clones, 70% to 80% of which are singletons. Sequencing used memory CD4+ T cells sorted from blood. Subset meaning: CD45RA-negative fraction. The receptors come from a man between 18 and 35 years old in good health.

V and J are TRBV6-1 and TRBJ1-5; unclear D gene. Germline-derived CDR1 and CDR2 are MNHNS and SASEGT. Between the trimmed V and J ends, which lost 11 bases and 0 bases, there was a span of 14 bases. CDR3 length equals 14 residues. CDR3 coding DNA: TGTGCCGCCTATCGGGAGGCTAGCAATCAGCCCCAGCATTTT. Its translation: CAAYREASNQPQHF.

As for this clone: A much larger clonotype is one base distant, so this may be a read error. This same CDR3 is encoded by further DNA sequences in the sample. The chain carries TRBV18 and TRBJ2-2; D uncertain. V was clipped by 3 bases and J by 0 bases, with 5 bases between them. CDR3 size: 14 residues. In germline, CDR1 is KGHSH, CDR2 LQKENI. The DNA of the CDR3 is TGTGCCAGCTCACCTGACGCGAACACCGGGGAGCTGTTTTTT. Translated: CASSPDANTGELFF. The full variable domain, rest sourced from reference TRBV18 and TRBJ2-2, is NAGVMQNPRHLVRRRGQEARLRCSPMKGHSHVYWYRQLPEEGLKFMVYLQKENIIDESGMPKERFSAEFPKEGPSILRIQQVVRGDSAAYFCASSPDANTGELFFGEGSRLTVL.

On this clone: Other DNA sequences of this sample code for an identical CDR3. This chain links TRBV28 with TRBJ2-5; D tentatively fits TRBD1 or TRBD2 (5 bases each). CDR1 is MDHEN and CDR2 is SYDVKM in the germline V gene. Trimming removed 7 bases from V and 1 base from J, with 7 bases in between. The CDR3 has 12 residues. The DNA for the CDR3 is TGTGCCAGCAAGAGGGGCCAAGAGACCCAGTACTTC. Translating gives CASKRGQETQYF. Using reference TRBV28 and TRBJ2-5 for the parts outside the CDR3, the full variable domain is DVKVTQSSRYLVKRTGEKVFLECVQDMDHENMFWYRQDPGLGLRLIYFSYDVKMKEKGDIPEGYSVSREKKERFSLILESASTNQTSMYLCASKRGQETQYFGPGTRLLVL.

The chain has TRBV5-1 and TRBJ2-3; no reliable D call. Germline V gene lookup returns CDR1 SGHRS and CDR2 YFSETQ. The CDR3 sequence is 15 residues long. The V and J ends lost 4 bases and 7 bases respectively, with 19 bases between them. The CDR3 loop is CASSQTWSPTYTQYF. CDR3 in DNA: TGCGCCAGCAGCCAAACTTGGAGCCCGACGTATACGCAGTATTTT.

V usage is TRBV4-3 and J usage is TRBJ2-6; 10 bases match TRBD1. This CDR3 contains 19 residues. Germline V lookup: CDR1 LGHNA, CDR2 YSLEER. J lost 0 bases, V lost 0 bases, and 5 bases had no gene match. CDR3 bases: TGCGCCAGCAGCCAAGATCCAGGACAGGGGGTCTCTGGGGCCAACGTCCTGACTTTC. Encoded protein: CASSQDPGQGVSGANVLTF.

The chain combines TRBV6-5 with TRBJ2-7, with D unclear. V was pared by 4 bases and J by 3 bases, with 19 bases between. Germline CDR1 and CDR2: MNHEY and SVGAGI. The CDR3 runs to 16 residues. As DNA, the CDR3 is TGTGCCAGCAGTTTCCAAACCGGGTCTGCCTTCTACGAGCAGTACTTC. Its translation: CASSFQTGSAFYEQYF.

The chain recombines TRBV2 with TRBJ2-2, with 8 bases matching TRBD2. Losses at the gene ends were 2 bases for V and 6 bases for J; bases not matched to a gene: 11. Per germline, CDR1 SNHLY and CDR2 FYNNEI. CDR3 length: 17 residues. CDR3 protein: CASSELAGSGIPGELFF. Here the CDR3 DNA reads TGTGCCAGCAGTGAATTAGCGGGGTCCGGAATACCCGGGGAGCTGTTTTTT.

In its sample, this clone was seen a few times. The V and J genes are TRBV11-2 and TRBJ2-3; no clear D. The CDR3 sequence is 14 residues long. CDR1 and CDR2 from the germline V gene are SGHAT and FQNNGV. The ends were cut back, 3 bases at V and 4 bases at J, with 11 bases in the middle. CDR3 sequence: CASSLNLDADTQYF. The DNA of the CDR3 is TGTGCCAGCAGCTTGAACTTAGATGCAGATACGCAGTATTTT. The variable domain in full, with the rest retrieved from reference TRBV11-2 and TRBJ2-3, is EAGVAQSPRYKIIEKRQSVAFWCNPISGHATLYWYQQILGQGPKLLIQFQNNGVVDDSQLPKDRFSAERLKGVDSTLKIQPAKLEDSAVYLCASSLNLDADTQYFGPGTRLTVL.

This chain links TRBV11-2 with TRBJ2-7; 9 bases match TRBD1. CDR1 and CDR2 (germline): SGHAT, FQNNGV. Trimming cost V 3 bases and J 2 bases; bases outside gene matches: 5. CDR3 size: 15 residues. CDR3 in DNA: TGTGCCAGCAGCTTGTACAGGGGGCCCACCTACGAGCAGTACTTC. This gives the protein CASSLYRGPTYEQYF.

This chain uses TRBV11-2 with TRBJ1-6; 10 bases line up with TRBD1. CDR3 length: 15 amino acids. V was pared by 2 bases and J by 10 bases, with 5 bases of the junction left unmatched. CDR1 and CDR2 (germline): SGHAT, FQNNGV. CDR3 sequence (DNA): TGTGCCAGCAGCTTAAGGGGACAGGGGAAATCACCCCTCCACTTT. Translating gives CASSLRGQGKSPLHF.

The V call is TRBV2, the J call TRBJ2-7; D not certain. The CDR3 loop spans 15 amino acids. The germline V and J ends were trimmed by 1 base and 0 bases, with 10 bases remaining between them. From germline, CDR1 is SNHLY and CDR2 FYNNEI. CDR3: CASSEGTLGSYEQYF. The CDR3 DNA reads as TGTGCCAGCAGTGAAGGGACCCTCGGCTCCTACGAGCAGTACTTC.

Note on this clone: Additional DNA sequences in this sample encode the identical CDR3. The rearrangement links TRBV19 to TRBJ1-2; D is possibly TRBD1 (6 bases). CDR3 length: 14 amino acids. Trimming took off 3 bases at V and 5 bases at J, with 13 bases between the two ends. Looked up from germline, CDR1 is LNHDA and CDR2 is SQIVND (reference sequence). The DNA of the CDR3 is TGTGCCAGTAGTATCTCCGCAGGGGCTTATGGCTACACCTTC. Translation: CASSISAGAYGYTF.

The chain employs TRBV5-4 and TRBJ2-5; a possible D gene is TRBD1 (6 bases). The J call is uncertain, as TRBJ2-7 better fits the DNA end. The CDR3 runs to 14 residues. CDR1 is SGHNT and CDR2 is YYREEE in the germline V gene (reference sequence). CDR3 in DNA: TGTGCCAGCAGAGCCGACAGGTGGGCCTACGAGCAGTACTTC. This codes for CASRADRWAYEQYF.

The rearrangement uses TRBV11-1 and TRBJ2-5, with 7 bases identical to TRBD1. The germline gives CDR1 SGHAT, CDR2 FQDESV (reference sequence). The CDR3 sequence is 12 residues long. The J segment lost 9 bases and the V segment lost 5 bases, leaving 6 bases of the junction unmatched. The CDR3 reads CASSPYQGAQYF. In DNA form, the CDR3 reads TGTGCCAGCAGCCCCTACCAGGGGGCCCAGTACTTC.

This clone was observed a single time. The chain combines TRBV5-4 with TRBJ2-5; D is ambiguous. This CDR3 comprises 12 residues. The V gene's germline CDR1 is SGHNT and CDR2 YYREEE (reference sequence). The germline V and J ends were trimmed by 5 bases and 2 bases, with 7 bases remaining between them. The CDR3 sequence: CASSLIQETQYF. The CDR3 nucleotides read TGTGCCAGCAGTTTAATACAAGAGACCCAGTACTTC.

The chain employs TRBV30 and TRBJ1-1, with D uncertain. The CDR3 length is 13 residues. V was pared by 2 bases and J by 3 bases, with 10 bases between. Germline V gives CDR1 GTSNPN, CDR2 SVGIG (reference sequence). The DNA of the CDR3 is TGTGCCTGGAGTCCCGGATCCTACACTGAAGCTTTCTTT. Protein: CAWSPGSYTEAFF.

This chain joins TRBV18 and TRBJ1-1; D gene ambiguous. The length of the CDR3 is 17 residues. CDR1 is KGHSH and CDR2 is LQKENI in the germline V gene. With 3 bases removed from V and 0 bases from J, the gap between germline ends came to 17 bases. CDR3 sequence: CASSPVNLGVMNTEAFF. In nucleotides, the CDR3 is TGTGCCAGCTCACCGGTAAACCTCGGAGTTATGAACACTGAAGCTTTCTTT. Full variable domain (remainder filled in from reference TRBV18 and TRBJ1-1): NAGVMQNPRHLVRRRGQEARLRCSPMKGHSHVYWYRQLPEEGLKFMVYLQKENIIDESGMPKERFSAEFPKEGPSILRIQQVVRGDSAAYFCASSPVNLGVMNTEAFFGQGTRLTVV.

J is TRBJ2-2 and V is TRBV6-1; possibly TRBD1 for D (5 bases). This CDR3 has 14 residues. Trimming stripped 6 bases from V and 7 bases from J, with 15 bases between. Germline assignment: CDR1 MNHNS and CDR2 SASEGT. The CDR3 loop reads CASSVTYRIGELFF. The CDR3 coding sequence is TGTGCCAGCAGCGTTACCTACAGGATCGGGGAGCTGTTTTTT.

The chain is built from TRBV28 and TRBJ1-4; 7 bases are shared with TRBD1. The ends lost 5 bases at V and 8 bases at J; junction bases unmatched: 14. The CDR3 contains 16 residues. Germline CDR1 reads MDHEN; CDR2 reads SYDVKM. Written as DNA, the CDR3 is TGTGCCAGCAGTCCCGTTAAGACAGGGTCTCGGGAAAAACTGTTTTTT. Translating it yields CASSPVKTGSREKLFF.

This clone showed up just a few times. This chain uses TRBV12-5 with TRBJ2-5, with D maybe TRBD2 (5 bases). The V gene lost 6 bases and the J gene lost 2 bases, with 7 bases spanning the gap. In germline, CDR1 is LGHNT, CDR2 FRNRAP. This CDR3 spans 12 amino acids. CDR3: CASGRDQETQYF. CDR3 sequence (DNA): TGTGCTAGTGGCCGGGATCAAGAGACCCAGTACTTC. Looking up the rest from reference TRBV12-5 and TRBJ2-5 gives the full variable domain: DARVTQTPRHKVTEMGQEVTMRCQPILGHNTVFWYRQTMMQGLELLAYFRNRAPLDDSGMPKDRFSAEMPDATLATLKIQPSEPRDSAVYFCASGRDQETQYFGPGTRLLVL.

The chain carries TRBV5-5 and TRBJ1-5, with TRBD1 as a possible D gene (5 bases). Deletions cut 1 base from V and 7 bases from J, with 12 bases between. Germline-derived CDR1 and CDR2 are SGHKS and YYEKEE (reference sequence). This CDR3 has 14 residues. The CDR3 DNA reads as TGTGCCAGCAGCTTGTCTAGGGGACGGCAGCCCCAGCATTTT. Protein sequence: CASSLSRGRQPQHF.

The rearrangement joins TRBV5-5 to TRBJ2-2; D may match TRBD1 or TRBD2 (5 bases each). Per germline, CDR1 SGHKS and CDR2 YYEKEE (reference sequence). Between the trimmed V and J ends, which lost 2 bases and 3 bases, there was a span of 8 bases. CDR3 length equals 14 residues. CDR3 loop: CASSFMGDTGELFF. As DNA, the CDR3 is TGTGCCAGCAGCTTTATGGGGGACACCGGGGAGCTGTTTTTT.

Many counts were recorded for this clone. The DNA of the CDR3 is TGTGCCAGCAACCGAGCCGGGGGTAATGAAAAACTGTTTTTT. It translates to CASNRAGGNEKLFF. The chain employs TRBV2 and TRBJ1-4, with D perhaps matching TRBD1 (5 bases). The V end was cut by 7 bases, the J end by 4 bases, with 13 bases between. The CDR3 loop spans 14 amino acids. In germline, CDR1 is SNHLY, CDR2 FYNNEI. Together with reference TRBV2 and TRBJ1-4, the CDR3 gives the full variable domain: EPEVTQTPSHQVTQMGQEVILRCVPISNHLYFYWYRQILGQKVEFLVSFYNNEISEKSEIFDDQFSVERPDGSNFTLKIRSTKLEDSAMYFCASNRAGGNEKLFFGSGTQLSVL.

The chain recombines TRBV9 with TRBJ1-2; D not resolved. Trimming left V 0 bases short and J 4 bases short, with 7 bases between. Germline V lookup: CDR1 SGDLS, CDR2 YYNGEE. This CDR3 has 13 residues. Here the CDR3 reads CASSVVDFYGYTF. CDR3 nucleotide sequence: TGTGCCAGCAGCGTAGTTGACTTCTATGGCTACACCTTC.

This clone was picked up one time. The rearrangement uses TRBV19 and TRBJ2-5; the match to TRBD2 covers 9 bases. CDR3 length: 15 residues. Germline V gives CDR1 LNHDA, CDR2 SQIVND (reference sequence). The J segment lost 4 bases and the V segment lost 6 bases, leaving 9 bases of the junction unmatched. The CDR3 spells CASRDSGGMGETQYF. In DNA, the CDR3 is TGTGCCAGTAGAGATAGCGGGGGTATGGGAGAGACCCAGTACTTC.

The rearrangement uses TRBV15 and TRBJ2-5, with D possibly called TRBD1 or TRBD2 (5 bases each). The CDR3 spans 14 residues. V was pared by 8 bases and J by 3 bases, with 16 bases between. The germline gives CDR1 LNHNV, CDR2 YYDKDF (reference sequence). Here the CDR3 reads CATAGAAIKETQYF. The CDR3 DNA is TGTGCCACCGCCGGGGCGGCGATAAAAGAGACCCAGTACTTC.

The chain couples TRBV5-1 to TRBJ2-3, with 9 bases fitting TRBD2. V lost 2 bases to trimming and J lost 6 bases; unmatched junction nucleotides: 4. The CDR3 consists of 14 residues. Germline-derived CDR1 and CDR2 are SGHRS and YFSETQ. In DNA, the CDR3 is TGCGCCAGCAGCTTAGTAGCGGGGGATGATACGCAGTATTTT. This sequence encodes CASSLVAGDDTQYF.

The J gene is TRBJ2-7, the V gene TRBV5-4; 10 bases are shared with TRBD2. The germline V gene has CDR1 SGHNT and CDR2 YYREEE (reference sequence). The CDR3 is 15 residues long. V dropped 0 bases and J dropped 5; count of bases not matched to a gene: 5. The CDR3 protein is CASSLGSGRENEQYF. For the CDR3, the DNA is TGTGCCAGCAGCTTGGGCAGCGGGAGGGAGAACGAGCAGTACTTC.

This chain joins TRBV10-3 and TRBJ2-1; weak D call: TRBD2 (5 bases). Trimming shortened V by 5 bases and J by 8 bases, and 16 bases separated the two germline ends. Per the germline V gene, CDR1 is ENHRY and CDR2 is SYGVKD. This CDR3 is 14 amino acids long. In DNA form, the CDR3 reads TGTGCCATCAGTAAGGGCCGAGGGATCGATGAGCAGTTCTTC. Amino acids: CAISKGRGIDEQFF.

The chain carries TRBV11-3 and TRBJ1-4; a weak D match, TRBD1 (6 bases). The germline V and J ends were trimmed by 5 bases and 6 bases, with 16 bases remaining between them. The CDR3 has 15 residues. CDR1 and CDR2 (germline): SGHNT, YENEEA. The DNA of the CDR3 is TGTGCCAGCAGCCCCAGAGACAGGTTCGATGAAAAACTGTTTTTT. Translating gives CASSPRDRFDEKLFF.

This clone came up a few times. This same CDR3 is encoded by further DNA sequences in the sample. The chain uses TRBV20-1 and TRBJ2-5; unclear D gene. With 2 bases removed from V and 4 bases from J, the gap between germline ends came to 2 bases. Germline V gives CDR1 DFQATT, CDR2 SNEGSKA (reference sequence). The CDR3 contains 10 residues. This CDR3 reads CSARRETQYF. In nucleotides, the CDR3 is TGCAGTGCTAGACGAGAGACCCAGTACTTC.

The J gene is TRBJ1-4, the V gene TRBV5-1; 10 positions agree with TRBD1. The CDR3 spans 15 residues. The V gene's germline CDR1 is SGHRS and CDR2 YFSETQ. Trimming cost V 4 bases and J 6 bases; bases outside gene matches: 6. CDR3 sequence reads: CASSAGTGDYEKLFF. The CDR3, as DNA: TGCGCCAGCAGCGCCGGGACAGGGGATTATGAAAAACTGTTTTTT.